The 12 T cell receptor beta chains reported below all come from one sample, sequenced in a study of shared clonotypes between healthy human individuals. The method was immunoSEQ multiplex PCR; TCRdb's version includes in-frame clones alone and lacks a portion of them. Of some 690,000 clones listed, 90% are singletons. Material: memory CD8+ T cells from PBMCs. Subset of the sample: CD45RO+ cells pooled with CCR7-negative TemRA cells. The receptor set was obtained from a man younger than 35 in good health. Some clones in this sample may be carry-over from other donors' samples.

The DNA of the CDR3 is TGTGCCAGCGAGATTAGTCCATGGACTAGCTCAGCACATTTTCCTTACAATGAGCAGTTCTTC. Translation: CASEISPWTSSAHFPYNEQFF. The chain recombines TRBV12-1 with TRBJ2-1; the D call of TRBD2 is as the table states it, not checked on the DNA. TRBV12-1 is a listed pseudogene. This CDR3 is 21 amino acids long.

This chain connects TRBV6-1 to TRBJ2-7; the D is unclear. V was cut by 1 base and J by 2 bases, with 12 bases left in between. This CDR3 spans 15 amino acids. Germline-derived CDR1 and CDR2 are MNHNS and SASEGT. CDR3 DNA: TGTGCCAGCAGTGAAGGGGCAGTAGTAACCTACGAGCAGTACTTC. Translated, it gives CASSEGAVVTYEQYF.

The chain uses TRBV19 and TRBJ1-2; maybe TRBD1 (5 bases). The CDR3 contains 17 residues. V dropped 3 bases and J dropped 5 bases, with 22 bases sitting between them. CDR1 is LNHDA, CDR2 SQIVND, per germline (reference sequence). The CDR3 nucleotides are TGTGCCAGTAGTATGAGAAAGTGGGACCGGGAAAAGTATGGCTACACCTTC. This encodes CASSMRKWDREKYGYTF.

The genes are TRBV5-1 and TRBJ1-2; the D is unclear. CDR1 is SGHRS, CDR2 YFSETQ, per germline. V lost 5 bases to trimming and J lost 7 bases, with 15 bases between them. The CDR3 loop spans 13 amino acids. As DNA, the CDR3 is TGCGCCAGCAGGTCGGGCGGGGTCTTTGGCTACACCTTC. This codes for CASRSGGVFGYTF.

The chain uses TRBV9 and TRBJ2-7; the D gene is possibly TRBD1 (6 bases). Per germline, CDR1 SGDLS and CDR2 YYNGEE. This CDR3 has 16 amino acids. Trimming took 0 bases from V and 4 from J, leaving 17 bases between them. The CDR3 sequence is CASSVASRAGAYEQYF. The CDR3 DNA reads as TGTGCCAGCAGCGTAGCCAGCCGGGCAGGGGCGTACGAGCAGTACTTC.

The chain joins TRBV7-9 to TRBJ1-4; D remains unclear. V was cut by 4 bases and J by 7 bases, with 13 bases left in between. Per germline, CDR1 SEHNR and CDR2 FQNEAQ (reference sequence). The CDR3 sequence is 14 residues long. CDR3 in DNA: TGTGCCAGCAGCTCTCCGGGCGGAGGTGAAAAACTGTTTTTT. Its translation is CASSSPGGGEKLFF.

The V gene is TRBV19, the J gene TRBJ1-2; unclear D gene. CDR1 is LNHDA and CDR2 is SQIVND in the germline V gene (reference sequence). The ends were cut back, 4 bases at V and 6 bases at J, with 15 bases in the middle. There are 14 residues in the CDR3. CDR3 sequence: CASSTLRSIDGYTF. DNA of the CDR3: TGTGCCAGTAGTACCCTGAGGAGCATCGATGGCTACACCTTC. The full variable domain, its missing parts supplied by reference TRBV19 and TRBJ1-2, is DGGITQSPKYLFRKEGQNVTLSCEQNLNHDAMYWYRQDPGQGLRLIYYSQIVNDFQKGDIAEGYSVSREKKESFPLTVTSAQKNPTAFYLCASSTLRSIDGYTFGSGTRLTVV.

As DNA, the CDR3 is TGTGCCAGCGAGCGGGAGACGGAGAATGAGCAGTTCTTC. Translating gives CASERETENEQFF. The V call is TRBV5-6, the J call TRBJ2-1; 8 positions match TRBD2. The V gene end was trimmed by 7 bases and the J gene end by 7 bases; junction bases not matched to a gene: 7. This CDR3 has 13 amino acids. CDR1 is SGHDT and CDR2 is YYEEEE in the germline V gene.

DNA for the CDR3: TGTGCCAGCAGCTGGGACTGGAACACTGAAGCTTTCTTT. This sequence encodes CASSWDWNTEAFF. The gene calls are TRBV6-5 and TRBJ1-1, with D maybe TRBD1 (5 bases). The CDR3 is 13 amino acids. V was cut by 6 bases and J by 1 base, with 9 bases left in between. CDR1 is MNHEY and CDR2 is SVGAGI in the germline V gene.

A note on this clone: Other nucleotide sequences from this sample produce the same CDR3. V is TRBV19 and J is TRBJ2-2; unclear D gene. Germline assignment: CDR1 LNHDA and CDR2 SQIVND (reference sequence). CDR3 length: 12 residues. Trimming took off 1 base at V and 7 bases at J, with 4 bases between the two ends. CDR3 coding DNA: TGTGCCAGTAGTATAGGGGGCGGGGAGCTGTTTTTT. It yields the protein CASSIGGGELFF.

The chain employs TRBV29-1 and TRBJ2-1; D unresolved. Trimming stripped 2 bases from V and 9 bases from J, with 14 bases between. CDR3 size: 13 residues. Germline V gene data show CDR1 as SQVTM and CDR2 as ANQGSEA. The CDR3 DNA follows: TGCAGCGTTGAAACGGCGTGGGTGTTTGAGCAGTTCTTC. Its translation: CSVETAWVFEQFF.

About this clone itself: The sample has other DNA sequences that encode this CDR3 too. The chain employs TRBV19 and TRBJ2-7; 8 bases map to TRBD1. The CDR3 has 14 residues. With V trimmed by 3 bases and J by 1 base, 2 bases remained unmatched. Germline CDR1 reads LNHDA; CDR2 reads SQIVND (reference sequence). The CDR3 protein is CASSIGTGSYEQYF. DNA for the CDR3: TGTGCCAGTAGTATCGGGACAGGATCCTACGAGCAGTACTTC.